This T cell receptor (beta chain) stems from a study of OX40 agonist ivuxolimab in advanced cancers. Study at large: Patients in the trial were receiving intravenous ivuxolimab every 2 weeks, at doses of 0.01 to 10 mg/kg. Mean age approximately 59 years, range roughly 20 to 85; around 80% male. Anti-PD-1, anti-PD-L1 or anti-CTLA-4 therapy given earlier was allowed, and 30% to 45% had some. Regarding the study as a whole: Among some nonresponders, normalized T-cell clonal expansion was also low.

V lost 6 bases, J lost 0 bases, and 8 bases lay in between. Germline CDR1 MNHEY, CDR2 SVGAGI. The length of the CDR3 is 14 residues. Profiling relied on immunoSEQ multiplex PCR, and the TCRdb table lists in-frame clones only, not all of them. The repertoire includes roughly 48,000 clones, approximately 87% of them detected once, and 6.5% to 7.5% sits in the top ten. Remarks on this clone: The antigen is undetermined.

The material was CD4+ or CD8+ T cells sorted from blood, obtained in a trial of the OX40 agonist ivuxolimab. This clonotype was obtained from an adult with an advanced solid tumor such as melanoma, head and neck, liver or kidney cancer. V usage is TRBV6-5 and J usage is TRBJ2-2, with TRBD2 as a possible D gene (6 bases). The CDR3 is CASSGLPNTGELFF. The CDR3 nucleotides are TGTGCCAGCAGCGGACTACCGAACACCGGGGAGCTGTTTTTT.